This TCR beta chain came from a study of T cells after yellow fever vaccination. TCRdb redid the calling of the 5' RACE reads with MiXCR, one entry per CDR3 protein. The sample yields hundreds of thousands of distinct CDR3 sequences, roughly 4.8% seen once. A word on this clonotype: Its antigen is not identified.

Germline-derived CDR1 and CDR2 are SGHAT and FQNNGV. The J segment lost 1 base and the V segment lost 2 bases, leaving 7 bases of the junction unmatched. The CDR3 covers 18 residues. General study findings and limits: Highly abundant clonotypes carried over from the bulk population could end up in FACS-sorted repertoires as contaminants. Although the secondary response was weaker, it peaked faster, at day 5 versus 15.

This chain connects TRBV11-2 to TRBJ2-2, with 10 bases identical to TRBD1. The sequence came from a young man who received the YFV17D yellow fever vaccine. Sequences were derived from CD4+ T cells sorted from PBMCs, sampled on the day of the yellow fever booster vaccination. The CDR3 here is CASSLRSGDRGNTGELFF. CDR3 nucleotides: TGTGCCAGCAGCTTAAGGTCCGGGGACAGGGGGAACACCGGGGAGCTGTTTTTT.